One and the same sample provided the 3 T cell receptor beta chains below, sequenced in a study of CD8 T cells in ankylosing spondylitis. TCRdb re-called the 5' RACE reads with MiXCR, one entry per CDR3 protein. The table has around 440,000 distinct CDR3 sequences, over 15% seen once. General study points: Ankylosing spondylitis blood appeared to be characterized by a TCR beta motif of under 10 highly homologous variants.

No cognate antigen is known for these TCRs. Sequencing used blood, either unsorted or a sorted T cell fraction (not recorded which). Source of these receptors: a male donor with ankylosing spondylitis.

The rearrangement uses TRBV19 and TRBJ1-5; TRBD1 is a possible D gene (5 bases). Germline CDR1 reads LNHDA; CDR2 reads SQIVND (reference sequence). Trimming shortened V by 4 bases and J by 2 bases, and 18 bases separated the two germline ends. CDR3 size: 17 residues. The CDR3 sequence: CASSKAGFRFGNQPQHF. The CDR3 coding sequence is TGTGCCAGTAGTAAAGCAGGGTTTAGATTCGGCAATCAGCCCCAGCATTTT.

This clonotype was detected many times. V usage is TRBV28 and J usage is TRBJ2-1; no firm D call. CDR3 length: 11 amino acids. V dropped 3 bases and J dropped 7 bases, with 4 bases sitting between them. From germline, CDR1 is MDHEN and CDR2 SYDVKM. The CDR3 DNA is TGTGCCAGCAGTTTTAATAATGAGCAGTTCTTC. It encodes CASSFNNEQFF.

This clonotype has ten or more counts. The chain is built from TRBV29-1 and TRBJ1-5; D is perhaps TRBD1 (5 bases). The germline V gene encodes CDR1 SQVTM and CDR2 ANQGSEA. This CDR3 has 13 residues. The V gene lost 4 bases and the J gene lost 4 bases, with 11 bases spanning the gap. The DNA of the CDR3 is TGCAGCGTTGCCTCAGGGACTAATCAGCCCCAGCATTTT. It is translated as CSVASGTNQPQHF.